One and the same sample provided the 29 T cell receptor beta chains below, sequenced in a study of a mutant IDH1 vaccine in newly diagnosed glioma. The time point: baseline, week 1 (first vaccination visit). Treatment in this sample: pre-vaccination baseline after standard-of-care therapy. Here immunoSEQ multiplex PCR was the method, and the copy in TCRdb shows in-frame clones only, minus some. The table has tens of thousands of clones, 86% seen once; the top ten hold about 2.4%. The sequencing here drew on PBMCs, taken from a glioma patient treated with radiotherapy, temozolomide or both. The receptors were sampled from a man in his forties with glioma.

The J gene is TRBJ2-5, the V gene TRBV11-2, with TRBD2 matching 7 bases. The CDR3 consists of 14 residues. Germline loops: CDR1 SGHAT, CDR2 FQNNGV. Trimming removed 6 bases from V and 2 bases from J; junction bases left unmatched: 6. For the CDR3, the DNA is TGTGCCAGCAGTCGCACTAGCGAGCAAGAGACCCAGTACTTC. Its translation: CASSRTSEQETQYF.

The V and J genes are TRBV29-1 and TRBJ2-3; 7 bases align to TRBD1. This CDR3 spans 14 amino acids. Germline V lookup: CDR1 SQVTM, CDR2 ANQGSEA. J lost 1 base, V lost 6 bases, and 7 bases had no gene match. The CDR3 DNA is TGCAGCGTAACAGGGGCAGGACGCACAGATACGCAGTATTTT. Translated: CSVTGAGRTDTQYF.

By share, this clone ranks as medium-sized. This rearrangement joins TRBV10-1 to TRBJ2-3, with D perhaps TRBD2 (6 bases). CDR3 length: 15 amino acids. Trimming took 3 bases from V and 2 from J, leaving 12 bases between them. Germline V lookup: CDR1 WNHNN, CDR2 SYGVQD (reference sequence). As DNA, the CDR3 is TGCGCCAGCAGTGAACGCGGGGAGGTCACAGATACGCAGTATTTT. Translation: CASSERGEVTDTQYF.

This clone was detected only a few times. The rearrangement joins TRBV27 to TRBJ2-5, with D possibly called TRBD1 or TRBD2 (5 bases each). The germline gives CDR1 MNHEY, CDR2 SMNVEV (reference sequence). The CDR3 has 17 amino acids. Trimming removed 0 bases from V and 7 bases from J, with 21 bases in between. CDR3 sequence reads: CASSLSPTGTTLGTQYF. The CDR3, as DNA: TGTGCCAGCAGTTTATCCCCTACCGGGACCACCTTGGGGACCCAGTACTTC.

V usage is TRBV6-6 and J usage is TRBJ2-7, with D perhaps matching TRBD1 (5 bases). Germline V gene lookup returns CDR1 MNHNY and CDR2 SVGAGI (reference sequence). The CDR3 has 12 residues. The germline V and J ends were trimmed by 4 bases and 7 bases, with 11 bases remaining between them. This CDR3 is CASSFLQGEQYF. The CDR3, as DNA: TGTGCCAGCAGTTTCCTCCAGGGAGAGCAGTACTTC.

This clone was recorded a few times. The chain has TRBV9 and TRBJ1-4; D is possibly TRBD1 (5 bases). Per germline, CDR1 SGDLS and CDR2 YYNGEE. V was trimmed by 2 bases and J by 1 base, leaving 6 bases between them. The CDR3 length is 14 residues. CDR3 DNA: TGTGCCAGCAGCGTCGGACAAACTAATGAAAAACTGTTTTTT. It codes for CASSVGQTNEKLFF.

The genes are TRBV5-1 and TRBJ1-1; 12 bases fit TRBD1. The V gene's germline CDR1 is SGHRS and CDR2 YFSETQ. The CDR3 has 13 residues. J lost 8 bases, V lost 3 bases, and 2 bases had no gene match. The CDR3 protein is CASSWDRGPEAFF. DNA of the CDR3: TGCGCCAGCAGCTGGGACAGGGGGCCAGAAGCTTTCTTT.

V and J are TRBV5-6 and TRBJ2-7, with D possibly being TRBD2 (6 bases). Germline V gives CDR1 SGHDT, CDR2 YYEEEE. V dropped 3 bases and J dropped 0 bases, with 16 bases sitting between them. The CDR3 covers 16 residues. This CDR3 is CASSSDLGLYSYEQYF. DNA of the CDR3: TGTGCCAGCAGCTCGGACCTGGGACTTTACTCCTACGAGCAGTACTTC. The full variable domain, completed using reference TRBV5-6 and TRBJ2-7, is DAGVTQSPTHLIKTRGQQVTLRCSPKSGHDTVSWYQQALGQGPQFIFQYYEEEERQRGNFPDRFSGHQFPNYSSELNVNALLLGDSALYLCASSSDLGLYSYEQYFGPGTRLTVT.

V and J are TRBV6-5 and TRBJ2-7; 11 bases align to TRBD1. Germline CDR1 and CDR2: MNHEY and SVGAGI. The CDR3 totals 15 residues. J gave up 3 bases and V 6 bases, and 7 bases lay outside the gene matches. CDR3: CASSRTGTGGYEQYF. CDR3 coding DNA: TGTGCCAGCAGCAGAACCGGGACAGGGGGCTACGAGCAGTACTTC.

V gene TRBV5-1 combines with J gene TRBJ2-7; 7 bases match TRBD2. Per the germline V gene, CDR1 is SGHRS and CDR2 is YFSETQ. This CDR3 is built from 18 residues. V shed 7 bases, J shed 2 bases, and the junction held 21 bases outside the gene matches. CDR3 amino acids: CASSDSLKTSRGTYEQYF. DNA of the CDR3: TGCGCCAGCTCAGACAGCCTGAAGACTAGCCGGGGGACCTACGAGCAGTACTTC. The whole variable domain, remainder taken from reference TRBV5-1 and TRBJ2-7, is KAGVTQTPRYLIKTRGQQVTLSCSPISGHRSVSWYQQTPGQGLQFLFEYFSETQRNKGNFPGRFSGRQFSNSRSEMNVSTLELGDSALYLCASSDSLKTSRGTYEQYFGPGTRLTVT.

The chain uses TRBV7-2 and TRBJ1-1; D remains ambiguous. Per the germline V gene, CDR1 is SGHTA and CDR2 is FQGNSA. This CDR3 region has 14 residues. The germline V and J ends were trimmed by 1 base and 3 bases, with 9 bases remaining between them. The chain's CDR3 is CASSLDMGYTEAFF. The CDR3 DNA reads as TGTGCCAGCAGCTTAGATATGGGGTACACTGAAGCTTTCTTT.

V usage is TRBV28 and J usage is TRBJ2-7, with D perhaps matching TRBD2 (6 bases). In germline, CDR1 is MDHEN, CDR2 SYDVKM. The CDR3 contains 12 residues. V lost 3 bases, J lost 4 bases, and 7 bases lay in between. The CDR3 DNA sequence: TGTGCCAGCAGTTTCCGGGAGTACGAGCAGTACTTC. It encodes CASSFREYEQYF.

This CDR3 reads CASSVEGAGGTVISGYTF. For the CDR3, the DNA is TGTGCCAGCAGCGTAGAGGGGGCAGGGGGGACAGTTATAAGCGGCTACACCTTC. The genes are TRBV9 and TRBJ1-2; 7 nucleotides align to TRBD1. V was pared by 0 bases and J by 8 bases, with 19 bases of the junction left unmatched. CDR3 length: 18 amino acids. CDR1 SGDLS and CDR2 YYNGEE come from the germline V gene.

The chain joins TRBV11-2 to TRBJ1-2; D call uncertain. CDR3 length: 13 residues. Per the germline V gene, CDR1 is SGHAT and CDR2 is FQNNGV. V dropped 4 bases and J dropped 4 bases, with 10 bases sitting between them. This CDR3 is CASSYGQTYGYTF. In DNA form, the CDR3 reads TGTGCCAGCAGCTACGGGCAGACCTATGGCTACACCTTC.

The gene calls are TRBV5-8 and TRBJ2-5; 7 nucleotides agree with TRBD2. V trimming: 3 bases; J trimming: 3 bases; junction bases outside the gene matches: 2. CDR1 and CDR2 (germline): SGHTS, YDEGEE. This CDR3 comprises 13 residues. The CDR3 reads CASSSGLEETQYF. CDR3 nucleotides: TGTGCCAGCAGCTCCGGACTAGAAGAGACCCAGTACTTC.

The CDR3 region has the DNA TGCGCCAGCAGCCAAGTAGCCAAGGGTGAGCAGTTCTTC. The encoded protein is CASSQVAKGEQFF. The gene calls are TRBV4-1 and TRBJ2-1; the D is unclear. The V gene's germline CDR1 is MGHRA and CDR2 YSYEKL. The CDR3 loop spans 13 amino acids. V dropped 1 base and J dropped 9 bases, with 10 bases sitting between them.

The CDR3 nucleotides read TGTGCCAGCAGTTCTCTGGGGGTAGCGGGGAACGAGCAGTACTTC. Translating gives CASSSLGVAGNEQYF. J is TRBJ2-7 and V is TRBV6-5; 8 bases line up with TRBD2. Germline V lookup: CDR1 MNHEY, CDR2 SVGAGI. The trim removed 4 bases at V and 5 bases at J, leaving 10 bases unmatched. The CDR3 loop spans 15 amino acids.

The chain recombines TRBV19 with TRBJ2-1, with 15 positions matching TRBD2. The junction had 10 bases not matched to a gene; V was cut back by 5 bases and J by 8 bases. This CDR3 contains 17 residues. Germline CDR1 and CDR2: LNHDA and SQIVND (reference sequence). The CDR3 bases are TGTGCCAGTAGTGCCGGACTAGCGGGAGGGCCCGGCCATGAGCAGTTCTTC. The encoded protein is CASSAGLAGGPGHEQFF. Drawing the rest from reference TRBV19 and TRBJ2-1, the complete variable domain is DGGITQSPKYLFRKEGQNVTLSCEQNLNHDAMYWYRQDPGQGLRLIYYSQIVNDFQKGDIAEGYSVSREKKESFPLTVTSAQKNPTAFYLCASSAGLAGGPGHEQFFGPGTRLTVL.

The chain links TRBV7-2 to TRBJ2-3; the D gene is possibly TRBD2 (6 bases). V was trimmed by 0 bases and J by 3 bases, leaving 10 bases between them. Germline loops: CDR1 SGHTA, CDR2 FQGNSA. The CDR3 totals 15 residues. CDR3 in amino acids: CASSLALAVTDTQYF. DNA of the CDR3: TGTGCCAGCAGCTTAGCGTTAGCGGTAACAGATACGCAGTATTTT.

CDR3 nucleotide sequence: TGTGCCAGCAGCTTGAAGGGGGTCCACTCCTACGAGCAGTACTTC. The encoded protein is CASSLKGVHSYEQYF. This sequence joins TRBV5-4 and TRBJ2-7; the D gene is possibly TRBD1 (6 bases). The CDR3 spans 15 residues. Germline CDR1 reads SGHNT; CDR2 reads YYREEE (reference sequence). Trimming took 1 base from V and 0 from J, leaving 11 bases between them. Using reference TRBV5-4 and TRBJ2-7 for the parts outside the CDR3, the full variable domain is ETGVTQSPTHLIKTRGQQVTLRCSSQSGHNTVSWYQQALGQGPQFIFQYYREEENGRGNFPPRFSGLQFPNYSSELNVNALELDDSALYLCASSLKGVHSYEQYFGPGTRLTVT.

V is TRBV6-1 and J is TRBJ1-5; the D gene is possibly TRBD1 (5 bases). V lost 4 bases to trimming and J lost 3 bases, with 10 bases between them. Germline V CDR1 and CDR2: MNHNS, SASEGT. CDR3 length: 14 amino acids. The CDR3 is CASSVWGFNQPQHF. DNA of the CDR3: TGTGCCAGCAGTGTTTGGGGGTTCAATCAGCCCCAGCATTTT.

The chain links TRBV2 to TRBJ1-5; perhaps TRBD1 as D (5 bases). Germline V gene data show CDR1 as SNHLY and CDR2 as FYNNEI. This CDR3 is built from 15 residues. V lost 5 bases and J 7 bases, leaving 18 bases between the germline ends. Here the CDR3 reads CASSPQTFEGQPQHF. The CDR3 bases are TGTGCCAGCAGTCCTCAAACGTTCGAGGGGCAGCCCCAGCATTTT.

This clone was counted once. The chain joins TRBV7-2 to TRBJ2-5, with D unclear. The CDR3 loop spans 12 amino acids. V was trimmed by 6 bases and J by 5 bases, leaving 10 bases between them. Germline CDR1 is SGHTA and CDR2 is FQGNSA. CDR3 nucleotide sequence: TGTGCCAGCAGTAGAGTGTCGGAGACCCAGTACTTC. It yields the protein CASSRVSETQYF.

The chain combines TRBV5-4 with TRBJ2-3, with 12 bases lining up with TRBD2. V gave up 9 bases and J gave up 0 bases; unmatched junction bases: 5. Germline V lookup: CDR1 SGHNT, CDR2 YYREEE (reference sequence). The CDR3 is 15 amino acids. The CDR3 is CAIWTSGTSTDTQYF. In nucleotides, the CDR3 is TGTGCCATCTGGACTAGCGGGACTAGCACAGATACGCAGTATTTT.

This clone was detected once. The chain uses TRBV12-5 and TRBJ2-1; the D gene is possibly TRBD2 (5 bases). In germline, CDR1 is LGHNT, CDR2 FRNRAP. V was pared by 0 bases and J by 9 bases, with 12 bases between. The CDR3 is 14 amino acids. Here the CDR3 reads CASGLVRGGGEQFF. The CDR3, as DNA: TGTGCTAGTGGTTTGGTACGTGGCGGAGGTGAGCAGTTCTTC.

This sequence joins TRBV18 and TRBJ2-3; TRBD2 might be the D (6 bases). CDR1 is KGHSH and CDR2 is LQKENI in the germline V gene. CDR3 length: 12 amino acids. Trimming left V 3 bases short and J 5 bases short, with 6 bases between. CDR3 coding DNA: TGTGCCAGCTCACCCGGGGGAGATACGCAGTATTTT. This codes for CASSPGGDTQYF.

V is TRBV7-2 and J is TRBJ2-5; D possibly corresponds to TRBD2 (6 bases). The CDR3 has 11 residues. V was cut by 6 bases and J by 9 bases, with 11 bases left in between. The germline V gene encodes CDR1 SGHTA and CDR2 FQGNSA. CDR3 sequence: CASRRGAAQYF. CDR3 coding DNA: TGTGCCAGCAGGCGGGGTGCGGCCCAGTACTTC.

The V call is TRBV6-1, the J call TRBJ2-7; TRBD1 matches 11 bases. Germline CDR1 MNHNS, CDR2 SASEGT. Trimming removed 6 bases from V and 3 bases from J; junction bases left unmatched: 7. CDR3 length equals 15 residues. This CDR3 reads CASRPGTGGVYEQYF. CDR3 DNA sequence: TGTGCCAGCAGGCCCGGGACAGGGGGTGTCTACGAGCAGTACTTC.

In its sample, this clone was seen a few times. The rearrangement links TRBV9 to TRBJ2-7; 7 bases agree with TRBD1. Germline-derived CDR1 and CDR2 are SGDLS and YYNGEE. V gave up 4 bases and J gave up 2 bases; unmatched junction bases: 9. The CDR3 runs to 15 residues. CDR3 protein: CASSPGRGQTYEQYF. The CDR3 nucleotides read TGTGCCAGCAGCCCTGGTAGGGGACAGACCTACGAGCAGTACTTC. Looking up the rest from reference TRBV9 and TRBJ2-7 gives the full variable domain: DSGVTQTPKHLITATGQRVTLRCSPRSGDLSVYWYQQSLDQGLQFLIQYYNGEERAKGNILERFSAQQFPDLHSELNLSSLELGDSALYFCASSPGRGQTYEQYFGPGTRLTVT.